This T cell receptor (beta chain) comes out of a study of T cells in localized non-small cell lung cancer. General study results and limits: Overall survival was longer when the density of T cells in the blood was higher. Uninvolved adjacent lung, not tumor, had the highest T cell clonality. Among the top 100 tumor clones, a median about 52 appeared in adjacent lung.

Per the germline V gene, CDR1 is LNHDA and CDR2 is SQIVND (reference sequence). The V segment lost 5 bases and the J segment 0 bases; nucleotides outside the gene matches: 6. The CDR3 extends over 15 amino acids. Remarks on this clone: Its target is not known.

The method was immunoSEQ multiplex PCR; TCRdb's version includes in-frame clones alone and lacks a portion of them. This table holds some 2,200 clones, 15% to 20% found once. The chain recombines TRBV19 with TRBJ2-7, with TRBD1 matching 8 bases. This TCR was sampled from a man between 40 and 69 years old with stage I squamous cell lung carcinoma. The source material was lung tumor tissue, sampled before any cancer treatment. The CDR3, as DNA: TGTGCCAGTAGTGCTGGGACAGGCAGCTCCTACGAGCAGTACTTC. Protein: CASSAGTGSSYEQYF.